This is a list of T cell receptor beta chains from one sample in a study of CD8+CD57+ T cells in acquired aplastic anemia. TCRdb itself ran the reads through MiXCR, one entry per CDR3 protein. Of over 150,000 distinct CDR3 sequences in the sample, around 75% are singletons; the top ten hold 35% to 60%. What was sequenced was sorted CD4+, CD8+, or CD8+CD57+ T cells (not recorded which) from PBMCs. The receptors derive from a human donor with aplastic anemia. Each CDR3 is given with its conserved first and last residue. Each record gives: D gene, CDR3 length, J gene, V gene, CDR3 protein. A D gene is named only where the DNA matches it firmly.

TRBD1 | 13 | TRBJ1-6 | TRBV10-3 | CAGRTGYNSPLHF
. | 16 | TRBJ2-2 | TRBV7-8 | CASSVTGTRNTGELFF
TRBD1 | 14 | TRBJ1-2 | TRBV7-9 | CASSFTGGEYGYTF
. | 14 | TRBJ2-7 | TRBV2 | CASRRGTDFYEQYF
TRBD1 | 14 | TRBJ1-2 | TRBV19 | CASSIRTGWNGYTF
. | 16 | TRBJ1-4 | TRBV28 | CASRPTAAATNEKLFF
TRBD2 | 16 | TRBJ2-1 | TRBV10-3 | CAISGGGQSSYNEQFF
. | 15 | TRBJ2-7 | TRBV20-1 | CSARDLEGLTYEQYF
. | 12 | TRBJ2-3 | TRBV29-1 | CSVELKRDTQYF
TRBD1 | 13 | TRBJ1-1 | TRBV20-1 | CSARSTGVTEAFF
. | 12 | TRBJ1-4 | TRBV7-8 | CASGASNEKLFF
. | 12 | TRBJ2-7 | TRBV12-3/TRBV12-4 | CASSPSSYEQYF
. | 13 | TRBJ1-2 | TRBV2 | CASSDRSSYGYTF
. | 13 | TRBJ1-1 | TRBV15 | CATSRGGGSWAFF
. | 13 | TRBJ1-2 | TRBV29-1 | CSVELGGRGGYTF
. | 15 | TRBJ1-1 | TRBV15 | CATSRVEGGNTEAFF
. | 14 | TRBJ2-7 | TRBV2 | CATSDGAGRGEQCF
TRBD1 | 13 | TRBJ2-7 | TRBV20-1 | CSASPQGLYEQYF
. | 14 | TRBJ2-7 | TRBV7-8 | CASTMGSFSYEQYF
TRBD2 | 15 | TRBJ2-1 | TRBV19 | CASSIAAGVSDEQFF
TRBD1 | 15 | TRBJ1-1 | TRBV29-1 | CSVEDSGQGCREAFF
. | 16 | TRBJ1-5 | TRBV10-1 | CDSSATDRSSNQPQHF
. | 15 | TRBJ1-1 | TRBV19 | CASSIARLSNTEAFF
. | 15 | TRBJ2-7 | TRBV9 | CASSVSDSLVYEQYF
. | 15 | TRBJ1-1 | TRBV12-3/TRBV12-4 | CASSPGSGVDTEAFF
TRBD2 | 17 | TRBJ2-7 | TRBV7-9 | CASSLAGGGSNSYEQYF
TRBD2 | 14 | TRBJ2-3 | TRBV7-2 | CASWQAGGTDTQYF
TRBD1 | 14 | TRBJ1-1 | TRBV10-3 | CAISEEGAQTEAFF
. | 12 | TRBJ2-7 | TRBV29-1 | CSVDTETYEQYF
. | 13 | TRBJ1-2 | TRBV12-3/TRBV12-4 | CASSPDLIYGYTF
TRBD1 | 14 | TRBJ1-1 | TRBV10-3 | CAIKLDRGNTEAFF
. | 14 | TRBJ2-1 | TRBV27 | CASSRGPTDNEQFF
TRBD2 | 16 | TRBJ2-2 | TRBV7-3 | CASSLTWTSGGGELFF